This T cell receptor beta chain appears in the sequencing data of a study of cytomegalovirus exposure and HLA in healthy donors. Notes on the study in general: In a later analysis, a missense DCLRE1C variant was linked to TCR beta V- and J-gene trimming.

Trimming removed 1 base from V and 5 bases from J; junction bases left unmatched: 3. Looked up from germline, CDR1 is MNHNS and CDR2 is SASEGT. CDR3 length equals 15 residues. Both 60 Vbeta primers and 13 Jbeta primers went into the PCR. Using immunoSEQ multiplex PCR, the repertoire was profiled, and TCRdb retains in-frame clones only, with some absent. The sample gives some 130,000 clones, around 80% of which show up once; 6.5% is in the top ten. Comments on this clone: The target antigen is unknown.

Material: PBMCs. The clonotype was recovered from a man in his forties or fifties in good health and CMV-seropositive. The genes are TRBV6-1 and TRBJ1-5, with 9 bases fitting TRBD1. CDR3 sequence (DNA): TGTGCCAGCAGTGAAGGGGGACAGGGACATCAGCCCCAGCATTTT. As protein: CASSEGGQGHQPQHF.